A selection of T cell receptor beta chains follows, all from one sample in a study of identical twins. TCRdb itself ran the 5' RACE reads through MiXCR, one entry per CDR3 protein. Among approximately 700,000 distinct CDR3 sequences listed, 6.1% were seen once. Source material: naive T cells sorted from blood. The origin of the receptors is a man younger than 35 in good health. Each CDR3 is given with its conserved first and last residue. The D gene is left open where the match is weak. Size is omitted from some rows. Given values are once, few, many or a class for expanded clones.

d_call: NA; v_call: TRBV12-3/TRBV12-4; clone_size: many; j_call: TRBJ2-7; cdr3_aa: CASSLRQVSEQYF; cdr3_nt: TGTGCCAGCAGTTTACGCCAGGTGTCGGAGCAGTACTTC
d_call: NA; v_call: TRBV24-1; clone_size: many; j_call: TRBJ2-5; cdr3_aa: CATSDLRDIQETQYF; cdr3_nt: TGTGCCACCAGTGATTTACGAGACATCCAAGAGACCCAGTACTTC
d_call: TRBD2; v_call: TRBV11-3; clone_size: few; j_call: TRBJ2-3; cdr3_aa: CASSLGSGRALDTQYF; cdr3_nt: TGTGCCAGCAGCTTAGGGAGCGGGAGGGCCTTGGATACGCAGTATTTT
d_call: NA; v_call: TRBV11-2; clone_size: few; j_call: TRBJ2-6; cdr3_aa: CASSRSGRTRSGANVLTF; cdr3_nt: TGTGCCAGCAGCCGATCGGGCCGCACCCGCTCTGGGGCCAACGTCCTGACTTTC
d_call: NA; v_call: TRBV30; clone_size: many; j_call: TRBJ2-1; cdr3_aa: CAWSAGVGNEQFF; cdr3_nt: TGTGCCTGGAGTGCGGGAGTCGGGAATGAGCAGTTCTTC
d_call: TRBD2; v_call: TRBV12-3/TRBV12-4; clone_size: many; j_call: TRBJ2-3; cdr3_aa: CASSLAGGGFEQYF; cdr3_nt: TGTGCCAGCAGTTTAGCTGGGGGGGGATTCGAGCAGTATTTT
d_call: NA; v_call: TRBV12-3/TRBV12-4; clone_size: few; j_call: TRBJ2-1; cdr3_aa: CASTLTGYNEQFF; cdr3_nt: TGTGCCAGCACCCTCACCGGGTACAATGAGCAGTTCTTC
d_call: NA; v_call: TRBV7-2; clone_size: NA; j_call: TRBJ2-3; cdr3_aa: CASSQTKGTDTQYF; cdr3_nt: TGTGCCAGCAGCCAAACAAAAGGGACAGATACGCAGTATTTT
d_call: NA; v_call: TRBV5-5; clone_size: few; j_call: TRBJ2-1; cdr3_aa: CASSLAAGSRYNEQFF; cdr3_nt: TGTGCCAGCAGCTTGGCGGCAGGTAGTAGGTACAATGAGCAGTTCTTC
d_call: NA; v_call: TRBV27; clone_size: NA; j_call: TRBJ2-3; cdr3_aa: CASSVGERGTDTQYF; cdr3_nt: TGTGCCAGCAGTGTCGGGGAGAGGGGCACAGATACGCAGTATTTT
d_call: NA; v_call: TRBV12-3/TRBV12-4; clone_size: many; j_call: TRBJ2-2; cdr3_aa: CASTLGRQVPGELFF; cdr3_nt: TGTGCCAGCACCCTTGGCAGACAGGTTCCCGGGGAGCTGTTTTTT
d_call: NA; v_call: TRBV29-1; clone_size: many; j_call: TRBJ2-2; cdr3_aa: CSVCFSANTGELFF; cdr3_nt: TGCAGCGTTTGTTTTAGCGCAAACACCGGGGAGCTGTTTTTT
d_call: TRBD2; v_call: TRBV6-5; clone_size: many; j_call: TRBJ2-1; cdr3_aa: CASKLGLDYNEQFF; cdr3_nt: TGTGCCAGCAAGTTGGGACTAGACTACAATGAGCAGTTCTTC
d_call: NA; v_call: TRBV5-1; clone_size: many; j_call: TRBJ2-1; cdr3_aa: CASSKKGGEVVYNEQFF; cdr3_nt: TGCGCCAGCAGCAAGAAAGGCGGGGAGGTAGTTTACAATGAGCAGTTCTTC
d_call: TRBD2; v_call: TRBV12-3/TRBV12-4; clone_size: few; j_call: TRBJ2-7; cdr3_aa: CASSLRLAGSYEQYF; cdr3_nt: TGTGCCAGCAGTCTTCGACTAGCGGGGTCCTACGAGCAGTACTTC
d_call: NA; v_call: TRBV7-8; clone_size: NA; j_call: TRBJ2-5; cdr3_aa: CASSPTHRGTQYF; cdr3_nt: TGTGCCAGCAGCCCGACACACCGAGGGACCCAGTACTTC
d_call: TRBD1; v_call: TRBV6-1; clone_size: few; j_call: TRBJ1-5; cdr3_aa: CASSEAPQGQPQHF; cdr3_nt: TGTGCCAGCAGTGAAGCCCCACAGGGGCAGCCCCAGCATTTT
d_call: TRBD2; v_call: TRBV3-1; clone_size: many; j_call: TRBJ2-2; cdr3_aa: CASSAGLVITGELFF; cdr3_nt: TGTGCCAGCAGCGCCGGACTAGTTATCACCGGGGAGCTGTTTTTT
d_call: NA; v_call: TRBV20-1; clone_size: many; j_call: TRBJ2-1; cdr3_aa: CSAPRTGSNEQFF; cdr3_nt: TGCAGTGCTCCCCGGACTGGAAGTAATGAGCAGTTCTTC
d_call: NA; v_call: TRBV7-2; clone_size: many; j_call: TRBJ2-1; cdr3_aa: CASSLAGSGVYNEQFF; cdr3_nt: TGTGCCAGCAGCTTAGCTGGTAGCGGAGTGTACAATGAGCAGTTCTTC
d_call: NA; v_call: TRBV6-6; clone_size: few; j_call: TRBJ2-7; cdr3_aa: CASRPEWASEQYF; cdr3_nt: TGTGCCAGCCGTCCGGAGTGGGCCTCCGAGCAGTACTTC
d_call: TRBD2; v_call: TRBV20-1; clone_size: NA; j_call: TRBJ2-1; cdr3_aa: CSATFPGGRSYNEQFF; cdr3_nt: TGCAGTGCTACTTTCCCGGGAGGTCGCTCCTACAATGAGCAGTTCTTC
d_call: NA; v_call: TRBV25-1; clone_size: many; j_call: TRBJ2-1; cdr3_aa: CASSDPGYNEQFF; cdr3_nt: TGTGCCAGCAGTGACCCGGGGTACAATGAGCAGTTCTTC
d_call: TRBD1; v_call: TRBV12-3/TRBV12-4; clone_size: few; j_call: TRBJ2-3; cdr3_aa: CASSGGQGGTDTQYF; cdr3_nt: TGTGCCAGCAGTGGGGGACAGGGAGGCACAGATACGCAGTATTTT
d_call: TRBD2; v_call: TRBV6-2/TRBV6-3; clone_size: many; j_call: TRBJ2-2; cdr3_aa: CASSYRAGEDGELFF; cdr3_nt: TGTGCCAGCAGTTACCGGGCGGGAGAGGACGGGGAGCTGTTTTTT
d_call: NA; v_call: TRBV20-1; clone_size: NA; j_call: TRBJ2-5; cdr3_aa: CSAPLTETQYF; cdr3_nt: TGCAGTGCCCCATTAACAGAGACCCAGTACTTC
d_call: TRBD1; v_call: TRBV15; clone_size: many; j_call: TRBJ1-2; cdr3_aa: CATSRATGGNYGYTF; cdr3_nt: TGTGCCACCAGCAGAGCGACAGGGGGCAACTATGGCTACACCTTC
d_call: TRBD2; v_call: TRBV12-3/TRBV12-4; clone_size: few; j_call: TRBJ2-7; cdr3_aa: CASRLGTSGAFYEQYF; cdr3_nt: TGTGCCAGCAGACTCGGGACTAGCGGAGCGTTCTACGAGCAGTACTTC
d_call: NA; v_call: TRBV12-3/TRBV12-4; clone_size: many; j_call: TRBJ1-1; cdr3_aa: CASSLLGGRMNTEAFF; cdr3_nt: TGTGCCAGCAGTTTATTGGGAGGTCGTATGAACACTGAAGCTTTCTTT
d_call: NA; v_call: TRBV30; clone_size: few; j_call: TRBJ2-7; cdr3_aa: CAWSGLGVPYEQYF; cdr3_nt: TGTGCCTGGAGTGGACTAGGCGTCCCCTACGAGCAGTACTTC
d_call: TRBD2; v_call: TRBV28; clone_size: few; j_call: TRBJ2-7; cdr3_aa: CASWAGTSVRHEQYF; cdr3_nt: TGTGCCAGCTGGGCCGGGACTAGCGTACGCCACGAGCAGTACTTC
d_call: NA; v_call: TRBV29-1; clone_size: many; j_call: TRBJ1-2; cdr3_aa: CSVDGPGPGGGYTF; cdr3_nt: TGCAGCGTGGATGGACCCGGGCCCGGGGGTGGCTACACCTTC
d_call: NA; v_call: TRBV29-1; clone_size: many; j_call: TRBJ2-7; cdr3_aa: CSVGRGRDVKQYF; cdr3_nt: TGCAGCGTTGGACGGGGCAGGGATGTTAAGCAGTACTTC
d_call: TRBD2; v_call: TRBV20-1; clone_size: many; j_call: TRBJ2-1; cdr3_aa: CSARVGLAGFKEQFF; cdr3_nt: TGCAGTGCTAGAGTAGGACTAGCGGGATTCAAAGAGCAGTTCTTC
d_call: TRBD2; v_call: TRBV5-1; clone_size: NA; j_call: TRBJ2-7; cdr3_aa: CASSSQVAGGEQYF; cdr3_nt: TGCGCCAGCAGCTCCCAGGTAGCGGGAGGCGAGCAGTACTTC
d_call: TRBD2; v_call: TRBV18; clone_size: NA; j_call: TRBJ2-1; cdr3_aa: CASSTFAGGLSYNEQFF; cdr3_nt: TGTGCCAGCTCAACATTCGCGGGAGGGCTCTCCTACAATGAGCAGTTCTTC
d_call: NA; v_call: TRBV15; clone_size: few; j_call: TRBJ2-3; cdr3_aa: CATSREVSTDTQYF; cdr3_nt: TGTGCCACCAGCAGAGAGGTTAGCACAGATACGCAGTATTTT
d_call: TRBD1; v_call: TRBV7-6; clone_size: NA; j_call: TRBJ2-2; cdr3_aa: CASSLPQSGTGGSTGELFF; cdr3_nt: TGTGCCAGCAGCTTACCACAGTCCGGGACAGGGGGTTCCACCGGGGAGCTGTTTTTT
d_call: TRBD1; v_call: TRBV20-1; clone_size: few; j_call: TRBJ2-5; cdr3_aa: CSATPQGARVETQYF; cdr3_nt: TGCAGTGCTACCCCACAGGGGGCGCGGGTGGAGACCCAGTACTTC
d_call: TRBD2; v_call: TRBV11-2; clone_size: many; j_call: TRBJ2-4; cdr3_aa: CASSARASGWKNIQYF; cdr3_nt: TGTGCCAGCAGCGCAAGGGCTAGCGGGTGGAAAAACATTCAGTACTTC
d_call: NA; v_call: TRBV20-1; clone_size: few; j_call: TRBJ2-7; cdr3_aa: CSARDADPYEQYF; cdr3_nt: TGCAGTGCTAGAGATGCGGACCCCTACGAGCAGTACTTC
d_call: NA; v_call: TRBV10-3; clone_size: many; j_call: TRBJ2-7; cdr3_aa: CAIRTGSSYEQYF; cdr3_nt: TGTGCCATCAGGACAGGCAGCTCCTACGAGCAGTACTTC
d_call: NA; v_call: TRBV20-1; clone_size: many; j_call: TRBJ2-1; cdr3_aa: CSAREGRYNEQFF; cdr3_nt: TGCAGTGCTAGAGAAGGACGGTACAATGAGCAGTTCTTC
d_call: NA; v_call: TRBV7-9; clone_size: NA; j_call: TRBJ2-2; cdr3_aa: CASSVGHGELFF; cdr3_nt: TGTGCCAGCAGCGTGGGTCACGGGGAGCTGTTTTTT
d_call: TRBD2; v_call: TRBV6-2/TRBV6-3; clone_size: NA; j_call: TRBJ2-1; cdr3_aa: CASSRTSGRVSYNEQFF; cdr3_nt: TGTGCCAGCAGCCGTACTAGCGGGAGGGTCTCCTACAATGAGCAGTTCTTC
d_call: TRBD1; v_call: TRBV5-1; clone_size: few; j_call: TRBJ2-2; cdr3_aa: CASGQGTGELFF; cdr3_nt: TGCGCCAGCGGACAGGGGACCGGGGAGCTGTTTTTT
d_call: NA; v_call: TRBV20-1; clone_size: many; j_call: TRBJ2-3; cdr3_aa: CSGTVTDTQYF; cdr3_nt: TGCAGTGGGACTGTAACAGATACGCAGTATTTT
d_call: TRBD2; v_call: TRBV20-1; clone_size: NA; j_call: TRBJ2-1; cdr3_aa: CSADGLGVNEQFF; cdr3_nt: TGCAGTGCCGACGGACTAGGGGTGAATGAGCAGTTCTTC